The sequence of this T cell receptor (beta chain) was determined in a study of cytomegalovirus exposure and HLA in healthy donors. Overall study results and limits: Indistinguishable V segments such as TRBV6-2 and TRBV6-3 were excluded. Cytomegalovirus-associated status was assigned to around 160 TCR beta chains.

The germline V gene has CDR1 MNHNY and CDR2 SVGAGI (reference sequence). V lost 3 bases and J 4 bases, leaving 9 bases between the germline ends. The CDR3 is made up of 13 amino acids. A word on this clone: The antigen remains unidentified.

With 60 Vbeta and 13 Jbeta primers, the PCR was carried out. The assay was immunoSEQ multiplex PCR, and TCRdb's table has in-frame clones only and misses some. The table shows about 160,000 clones, with under 80% occurring only once. Sample: PBMCs. The sequence came from a man aged 40-50 years in good health and CMV-seronegative. The rearrangement joins TRBV6-6 to TRBJ1-1; no clear D gene. DNA for the CDR3: TGTGCCAGCAGTTATACAAGGAGCACTGAAGCTTTCTTT. It translates to CASSYTRSTEAFF.